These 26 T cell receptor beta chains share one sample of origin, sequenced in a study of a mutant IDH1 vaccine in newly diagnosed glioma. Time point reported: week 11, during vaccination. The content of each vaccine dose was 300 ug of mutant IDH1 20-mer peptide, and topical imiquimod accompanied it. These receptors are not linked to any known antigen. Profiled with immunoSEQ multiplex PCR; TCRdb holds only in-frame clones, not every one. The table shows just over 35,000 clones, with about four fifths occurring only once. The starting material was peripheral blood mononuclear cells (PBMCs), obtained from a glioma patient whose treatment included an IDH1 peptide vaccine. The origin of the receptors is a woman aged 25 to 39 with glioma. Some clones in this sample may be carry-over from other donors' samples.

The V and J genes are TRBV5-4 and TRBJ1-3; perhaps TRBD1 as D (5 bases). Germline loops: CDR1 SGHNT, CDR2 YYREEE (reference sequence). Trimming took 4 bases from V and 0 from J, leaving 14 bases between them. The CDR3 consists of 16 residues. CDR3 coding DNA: TGTGCCAGCAGCAAGGGGCGCGAGAGCTCTGGAAACACCATATATTTT. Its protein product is CASSKGRESSGNTIYF. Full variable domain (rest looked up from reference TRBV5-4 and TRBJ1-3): ETGVTQSPTHLIKTRGQQVTLRCSSQSGHNTVSWYQQALGQGPQFIFQYYREEENGRGNFPPRFSGLQFPNYSSELNVNALELDDSALYLCASSKGRESSGNTIYFGEGSWLTVV.

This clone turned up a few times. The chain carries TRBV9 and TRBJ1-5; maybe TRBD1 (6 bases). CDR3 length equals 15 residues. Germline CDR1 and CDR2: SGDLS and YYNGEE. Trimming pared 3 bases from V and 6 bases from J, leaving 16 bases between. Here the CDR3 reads CASSGGGGVGQPQHF. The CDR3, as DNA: TGTGCCAGCAGCGGGGGAGGGGGAGTAGGTCAGCCCCAGCATTTT.

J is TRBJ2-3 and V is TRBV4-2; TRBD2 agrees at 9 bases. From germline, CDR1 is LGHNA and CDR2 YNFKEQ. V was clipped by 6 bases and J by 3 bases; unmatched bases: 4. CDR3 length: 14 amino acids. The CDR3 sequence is CASSPGLATDTQYF. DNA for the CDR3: TGTGCCAGCAGTCCGGGACTAGCTACAGATACGCAGTATTTT.

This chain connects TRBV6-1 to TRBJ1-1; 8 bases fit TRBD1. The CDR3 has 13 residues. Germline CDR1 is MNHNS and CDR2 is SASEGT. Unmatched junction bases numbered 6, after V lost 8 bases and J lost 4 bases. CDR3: CASFQGASTEAFF. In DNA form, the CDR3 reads TGTGCCAGCTTCCAGGGGGCGAGCACTGAAGCTTTCTTT.

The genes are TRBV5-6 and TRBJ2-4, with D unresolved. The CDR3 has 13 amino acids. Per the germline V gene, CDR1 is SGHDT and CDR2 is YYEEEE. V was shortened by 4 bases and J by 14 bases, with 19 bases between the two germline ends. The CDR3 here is CASSRPPTPAKYF. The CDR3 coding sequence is TGTGCCAGCAGCCGACCGCCAACTCCCGCTAAGTACTTC.

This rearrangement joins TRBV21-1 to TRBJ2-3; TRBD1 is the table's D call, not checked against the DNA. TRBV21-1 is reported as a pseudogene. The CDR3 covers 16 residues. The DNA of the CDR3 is TGTGCCAGCAGACAAAGCCAGGGGGCAGGGGCAGATACGCAGTATTTT. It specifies CASRQSQGAGADTQYF.

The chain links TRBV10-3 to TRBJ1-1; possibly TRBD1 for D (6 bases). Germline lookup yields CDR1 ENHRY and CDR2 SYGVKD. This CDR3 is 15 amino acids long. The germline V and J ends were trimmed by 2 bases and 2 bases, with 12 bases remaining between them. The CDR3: CAISERPGDNTEAFF. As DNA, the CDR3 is TGTGCCATCAGTGAGAGGCCAGGGGACAACACTGAAGCTTTCTTT.

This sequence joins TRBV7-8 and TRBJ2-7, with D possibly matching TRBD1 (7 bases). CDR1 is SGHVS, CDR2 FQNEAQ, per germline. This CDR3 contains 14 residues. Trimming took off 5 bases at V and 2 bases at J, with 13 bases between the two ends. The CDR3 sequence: CASSAQGTAYEQYF. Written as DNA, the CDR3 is TGTGCCAGCAGCGCACAGGGGACTGCCTACGAGCAGTACTTC.

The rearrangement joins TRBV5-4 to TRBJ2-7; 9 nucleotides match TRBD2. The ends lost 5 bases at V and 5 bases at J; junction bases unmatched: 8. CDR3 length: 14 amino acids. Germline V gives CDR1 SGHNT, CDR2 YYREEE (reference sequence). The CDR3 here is CASRTAGGPHEQYF. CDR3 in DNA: TGTGCCAGCAGGACCGCGGGAGGGCCCCACGAGCAGTACTTC.

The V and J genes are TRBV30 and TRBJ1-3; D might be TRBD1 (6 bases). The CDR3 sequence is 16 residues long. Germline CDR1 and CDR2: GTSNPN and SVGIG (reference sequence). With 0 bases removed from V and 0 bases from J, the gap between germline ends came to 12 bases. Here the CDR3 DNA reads TGTGCCTGGAGTGTCTTAGGGACAATCTCTGGAAACACCATATATTTT. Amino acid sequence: CAWSVLGTISGNTIYF.

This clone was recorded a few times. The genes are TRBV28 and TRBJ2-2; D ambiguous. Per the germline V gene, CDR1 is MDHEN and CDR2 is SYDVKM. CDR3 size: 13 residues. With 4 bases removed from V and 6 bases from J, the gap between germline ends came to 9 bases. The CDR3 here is CASSSALAGELFF. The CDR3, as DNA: TGTGCCAGCAGTTCCGCCCTGGCCGGGGAGCTGTTTTTT.

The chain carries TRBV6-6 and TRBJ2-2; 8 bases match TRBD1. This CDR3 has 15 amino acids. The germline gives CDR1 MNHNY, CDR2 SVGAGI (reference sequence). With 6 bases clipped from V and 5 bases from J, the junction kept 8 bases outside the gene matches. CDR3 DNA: TGTGCCAGCAGCTCCCAGGGGGCGTTGACCGGGGAGCTGTTTTTT. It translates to CASSSQGALTGELFF.

As DNA, the CDR3 is TGCGCCAGCAGCCAAGATATCGGCGGGAGGCGCACAGATACGCAGTATTTT. Its translation is CASSQDIGGRRTDTQYF. This chain connects TRBV4-1 to TRBJ2-3; 8 bases match TRBD2. From germline, CDR1 is MGHRA and CDR2 YSYEKL. CDR3 length equals 17 residues. V dropped 0 bases and J dropped 1; count of bases not matched to a gene: 6.

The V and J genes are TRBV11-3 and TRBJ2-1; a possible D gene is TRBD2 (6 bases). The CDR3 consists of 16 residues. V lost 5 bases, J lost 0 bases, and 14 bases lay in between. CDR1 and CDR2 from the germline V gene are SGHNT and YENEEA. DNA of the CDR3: TGTGCCAGCAGCACCCCGGGACTCAGCTCCTACAATGAGCAGTTCTTC. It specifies CASSTPGLSSYNEQFF. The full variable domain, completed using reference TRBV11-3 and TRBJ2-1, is EAGVVQSPRYKIIEKKQPVAFWCNPISGHNTLYWYLQNLGQGPELLIRYENEEAVDDSQLPKDRFSAERLKGVDSTLKIQPAELGDSAVYLCASSTPGLSSYNEQFFGPGTRLTVL.

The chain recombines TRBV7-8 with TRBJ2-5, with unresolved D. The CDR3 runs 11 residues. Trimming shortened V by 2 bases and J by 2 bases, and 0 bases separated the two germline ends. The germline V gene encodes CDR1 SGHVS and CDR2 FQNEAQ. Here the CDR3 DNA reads TGTGCCAGCAGCTTACAAGAGACCCAGTACTTC. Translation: CASSLQETQYF. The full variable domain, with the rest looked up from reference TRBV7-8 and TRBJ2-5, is GAGVSQSPRYKVAKRGQDVALRCDPISGHVSLFWYQQALGQGPEFLTYFQNEAQLDKSGLPSDRFFAERPEGSVSTLKIQRTQQEDSAVYLCASSLQETQYFGPGTRLLVL.

Written as DNA, the CDR3 is TGTGCTAGTGGGCTCAGGGGGCGGGGGGCGCGGAACACTGAAGCTTTCTTT. Amino acids: CASGLRGRGARNTEAFF. The V call is TRBV12-5, the J call TRBJ1-1, with 8 bases that match TRBD1. This CDR3 has 17 amino acids. J was trimmed by 1 base and V by 6 bases; bases with no gene match: 13. The germline gives CDR1 LGHNT, CDR2 FRNRAP.

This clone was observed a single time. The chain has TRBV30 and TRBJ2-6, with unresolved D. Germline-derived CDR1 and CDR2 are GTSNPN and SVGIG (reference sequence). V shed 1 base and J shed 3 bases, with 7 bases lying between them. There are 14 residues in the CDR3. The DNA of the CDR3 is TGTGCCTGGAGTGAAGGAAGTGGGGCCAACGTCCTGACTTTC. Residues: CAWSEGSGANVLTF.

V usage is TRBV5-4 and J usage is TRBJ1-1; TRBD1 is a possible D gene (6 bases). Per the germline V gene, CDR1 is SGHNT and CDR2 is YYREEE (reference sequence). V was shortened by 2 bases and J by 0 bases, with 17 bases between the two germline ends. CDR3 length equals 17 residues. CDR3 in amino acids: CASSFRAGASMNTEAFF. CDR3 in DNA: TGTGCCAGCAGCTTCAGGGCAGGGGCTTCAATGAACACTGAAGCTTTCTTT.

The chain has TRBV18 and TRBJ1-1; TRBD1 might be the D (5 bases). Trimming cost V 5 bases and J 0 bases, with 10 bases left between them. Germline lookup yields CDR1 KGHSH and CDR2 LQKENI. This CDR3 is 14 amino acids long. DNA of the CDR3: TGTGCCAGCTCAGGGGGACCGTTGAACACTGAAGCTTTCTTT. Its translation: CASSGGPLNTEAFF.

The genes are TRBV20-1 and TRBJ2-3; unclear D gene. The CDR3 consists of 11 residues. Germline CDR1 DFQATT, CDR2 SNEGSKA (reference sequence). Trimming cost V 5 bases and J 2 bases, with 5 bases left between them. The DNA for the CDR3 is TGCAGTGCTGGGGACACAGATACGCAGTATTTT. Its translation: CSAGDTDTQYF.

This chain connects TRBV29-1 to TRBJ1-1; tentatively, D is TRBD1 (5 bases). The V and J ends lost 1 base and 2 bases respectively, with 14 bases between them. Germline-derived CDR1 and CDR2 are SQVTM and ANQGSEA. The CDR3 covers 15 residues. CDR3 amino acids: CSVEALRRGNTEAFF. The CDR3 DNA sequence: TGCAGCGTTGAAGCCCTACGAAGGGGCAACACTGAAGCTTTCTTT.

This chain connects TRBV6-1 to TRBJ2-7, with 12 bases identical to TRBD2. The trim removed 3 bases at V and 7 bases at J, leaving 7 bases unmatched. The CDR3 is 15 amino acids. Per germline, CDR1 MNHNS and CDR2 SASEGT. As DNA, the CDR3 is TGTGCCAGCAGTGATCCGGGACTAGCGGGTGAAGAGCAGTACTTC. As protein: CASSDPGLAGEEQYF.

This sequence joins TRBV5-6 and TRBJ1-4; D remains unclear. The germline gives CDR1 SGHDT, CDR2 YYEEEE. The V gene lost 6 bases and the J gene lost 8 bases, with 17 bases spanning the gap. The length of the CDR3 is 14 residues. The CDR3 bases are TGTGCCAGCAAACCGGGTCCGAGCGGGGAAAAACTGTTTTTT. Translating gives CASKPGPSGEKLFF.

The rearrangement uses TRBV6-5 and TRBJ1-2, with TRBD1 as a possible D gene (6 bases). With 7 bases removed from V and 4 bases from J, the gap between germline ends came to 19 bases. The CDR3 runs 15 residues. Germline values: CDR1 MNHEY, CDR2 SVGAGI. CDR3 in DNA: TGTGCCAGCATTCTCCCCGGACAGAATATCTATGGCTACACCTTC. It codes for CASILPGQNIYGYTF.

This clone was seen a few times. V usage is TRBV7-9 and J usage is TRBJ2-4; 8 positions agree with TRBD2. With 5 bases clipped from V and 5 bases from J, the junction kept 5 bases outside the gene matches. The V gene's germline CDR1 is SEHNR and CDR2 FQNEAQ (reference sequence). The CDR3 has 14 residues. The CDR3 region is CASSAGGAENIQYF. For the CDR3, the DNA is TGTGCCAGCAGCGCCGGGGGGGCAGAAAACATTCAGTACTTC.

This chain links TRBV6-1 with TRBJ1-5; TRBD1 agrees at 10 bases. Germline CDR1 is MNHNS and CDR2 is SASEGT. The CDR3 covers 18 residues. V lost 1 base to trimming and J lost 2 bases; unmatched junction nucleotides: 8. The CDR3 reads CASSEDLDRGWGNQPQHF. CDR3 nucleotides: TGTGCCAGCAGTGAAGATTTGGACAGGGGGTGGGGCAATCAGCCCCAGCATTTT.